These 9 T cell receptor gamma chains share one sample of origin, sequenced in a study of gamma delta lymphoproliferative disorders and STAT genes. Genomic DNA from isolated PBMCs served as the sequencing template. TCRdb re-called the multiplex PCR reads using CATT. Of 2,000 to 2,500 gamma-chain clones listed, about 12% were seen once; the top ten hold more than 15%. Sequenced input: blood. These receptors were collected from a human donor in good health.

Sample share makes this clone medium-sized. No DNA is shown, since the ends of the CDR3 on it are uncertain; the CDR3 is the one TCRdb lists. CDR3 protein: CTTVPAGLGTCYYKKLF. TRGV11 is the V gene, and the J gene was not called. TRGV11 is placed among ORFs of uncertain function. The CDR3 extends over 17 residues, inclusive of both ends.

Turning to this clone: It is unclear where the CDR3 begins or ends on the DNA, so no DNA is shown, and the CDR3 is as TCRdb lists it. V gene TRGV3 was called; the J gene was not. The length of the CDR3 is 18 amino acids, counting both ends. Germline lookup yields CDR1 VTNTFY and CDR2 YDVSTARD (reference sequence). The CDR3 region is CATWDIIIRNSLAVEQHF.

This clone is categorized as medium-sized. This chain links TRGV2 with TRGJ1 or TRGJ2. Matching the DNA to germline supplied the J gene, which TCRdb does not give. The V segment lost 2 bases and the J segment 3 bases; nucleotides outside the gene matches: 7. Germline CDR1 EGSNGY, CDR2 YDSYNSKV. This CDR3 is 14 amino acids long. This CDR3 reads CATWDARTYYKKLF. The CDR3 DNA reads TGTGCCACCTGGGACGCCCGAACTTATTATAAGAAACTCTTT.

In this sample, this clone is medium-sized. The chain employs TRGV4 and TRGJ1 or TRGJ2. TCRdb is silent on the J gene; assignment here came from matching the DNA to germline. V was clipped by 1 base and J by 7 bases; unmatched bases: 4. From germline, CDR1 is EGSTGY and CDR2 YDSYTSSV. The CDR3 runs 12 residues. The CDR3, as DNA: TGTGCCACCTGGGATGGTGAGTATAAGAAACTCTTT. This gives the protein CATWDGEYKKLF.

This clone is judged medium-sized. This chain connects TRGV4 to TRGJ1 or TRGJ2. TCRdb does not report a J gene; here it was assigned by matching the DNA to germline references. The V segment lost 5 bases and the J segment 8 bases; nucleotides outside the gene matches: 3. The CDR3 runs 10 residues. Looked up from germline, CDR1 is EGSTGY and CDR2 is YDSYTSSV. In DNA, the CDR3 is TGTGCCACCTGGGCCCATAAGAAACTCTTT. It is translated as CATWAHKKLF.

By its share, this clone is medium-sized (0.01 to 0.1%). The CDR3 region is CATWDVKLF. As DNA, the CDR3 is TGTGCCACCTGGGATGTGAAACTCTTT. The chain has TRGV4 and TRGJ1 or TRGJ2. The CDR3 has 9 residues. V was clipped by 2 bases and J by 12 bases; unmatched bases: 1. Germline CDR1 is EGSTGY and CDR2 is YDSYTSSV.

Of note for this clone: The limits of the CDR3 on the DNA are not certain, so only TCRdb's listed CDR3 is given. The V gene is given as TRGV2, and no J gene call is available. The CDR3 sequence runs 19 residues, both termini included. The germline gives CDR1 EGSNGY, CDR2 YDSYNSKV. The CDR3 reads CATWDGPVIRNSLAVEQHF.

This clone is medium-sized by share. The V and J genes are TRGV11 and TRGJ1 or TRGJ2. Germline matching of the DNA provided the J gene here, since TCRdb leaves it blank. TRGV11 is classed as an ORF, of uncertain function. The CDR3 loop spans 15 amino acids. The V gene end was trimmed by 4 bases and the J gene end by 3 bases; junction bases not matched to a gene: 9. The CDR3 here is CACWISQPIYYKKLF. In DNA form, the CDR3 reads TGTGCCTGCTGGATTAGCCAACCCATTTATTATAAGAAACTCTTT.

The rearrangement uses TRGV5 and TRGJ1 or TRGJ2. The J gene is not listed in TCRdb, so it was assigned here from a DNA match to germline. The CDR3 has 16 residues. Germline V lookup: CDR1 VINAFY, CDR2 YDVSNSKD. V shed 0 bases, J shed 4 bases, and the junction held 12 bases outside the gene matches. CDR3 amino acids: CATWDRPPTPYYKKLF. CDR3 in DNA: TGTGCCACCTGGGACAGGCCCCCAACTCCCTATTATAAGAAACTCTTT.